The 26 T cell receptor beta chains below come from one sample, sequenced in a study of blood T cells in healthy people across ages. Sample-barcoded 5' priming and a J-beta primer mix drove a second PCR of about 6 to 12 cycles. TCRdb passed the 5' RACE reads through MiXCR, listing each CDR3 protein once. The sample records about 970,000 distinct CDR3 sequences, just over 50% being singletons. Sample: blood. Receptor source: a woman aged 55-75 years in good health.

This clonotype was counted only a few times. The rearrangement uses TRBV6-5 and TRBJ2-7; 8 bases map to TRBD2. J was trimmed by 3 bases and V by 7 bases; bases with no gene match: 17. The CDR3 has 17 residues. The germline gives CDR1 MNHEY, CDR2 SVGAGI. The CDR3 DNA reads TGTGCCAGCACCGACACCGGGACTAGTGTAACGGGCTACGAGCAGTACTTC. This codes for CASTDTGTSVTGYEQYF.

The chain links TRBV7-6 to TRBJ2-4; 8 bases fit TRBD1. TRBJ2-7 matches the DNA end more closely, so the J call is doubtful. The germline V gene encodes CDR1 SGHVS and CDR2 FNYEAQ. The CDR3 consists of 15 residues. This CDR3 is CASSHEPGQAYEQYF. CDR3 coding DNA: TGTGCCAGCAGTCATGAGCCGGGACAGGCGTACGAGCAGTACTTC.

The chain recombines TRBV7-6 with TRBJ2-1, with 8 bases matching TRBD2. Trimming at V came to 5 bases and at J to 2 bases, leaving 5 bases not matched to a gene. Germline values: CDR1 SGHVS, CDR2 FNYEAQ. The CDR3 is 15 amino acids. The chain's CDR3 is CASSQTSGAYNEQFF. CDR3 DNA: TGTGCCAGCAGCCAAACTAGCGGAGCCTACAATGAGCAGTTCTTC.

This clonotype was found a few times. The V gene is TRBV15, the J gene TRBJ2-4; no clear D gene. This CDR3 comprises 13 residues. V dropped 4 bases and J dropped 0 bases, with 4 bases sitting between them. Looked up from germline, CDR1 is LNHNV and CDR2 is YYDKDF (reference sequence). As DNA, the CDR3 is TGTGCCACCAGCACTGTAGCCAAAAACATTCAGTACTTC. Amino acids: CATSTVAKNIQYF. Based on the CDR3 plus reference TRBV15 and TRBJ2-4, the full variable domain is DAMVIQNPRYQVTQFGKPVTLSCSQTLNHNVMYWYQQKSSQAPKLLFHYYDKDFNNEADTPDNFQSRRPNTSFCFLDIRSPGLGDTAMYLCATSTVAKNIQYFGAGTRLSVL.

The chain is built from TRBV12-3 or TRBV12-4 and TRBJ2-6; no reliable D call. The CDR3 extends over 14 amino acids. V dropped 6 bases and J dropped 2 bases, with 8 bases sitting between them. CDR3 region: CASRESPGANVLTF. The CDR3 nucleotides are TGTGCCAGCAGGGAGAGCCCTGGGGCCAACGTCCTGACTTTC.

This clonotype was seen many times. V gene TRBV5-1 combines with J gene TRBJ2-7, with D perhaps matching TRBD1 (5 bases). Germline lookup yields CDR1 SGHRS and CDR2 YFSETQ. V was clipped by 2 bases and J by 0 bases, with 9 bases between them. The CDR3 sequence is 14 residues long. The CDR3 loop reads CASSLQASSYEQYF. CDR3 DNA sequence: TGCGCCAGCAGCTTACAGGCGAGCTCCTACGAGCAGTACTTC.

The chain uses TRBV30 and TRBJ2-2; D is ambiguous. Per the germline V gene, CDR1 is GTSNPN and CDR2 is SVGIG (reference sequence). V shed 6 bases and J shed 0 bases, with 5 bases lying between them. This CDR3 has 12 amino acids. The CDR3 region has the DNA TGTGCCTGCAGATCGAACACCGGGGAGCTGTTTTTT. It codes for CACRSNTGELFF.

This clonotype was seen only a few times. V is TRBV2 and J is TRBJ2-1, with 11 positions matching TRBD2. Germline CDR1 and CDR2: SNHLY and FYNNEI. The J segment lost 5 bases and the V segment lost 5 bases, leaving 5 bases of the junction unmatched. This CDR3 contains 15 residues. The CDR3, as DNA: TGTGCCAGCAGTAAACTAGCGGGAGTGAACAATGAGCAGTTCTTC. Protein sequence: CASSKLAGVNNEQFF.

This clonotype came up once. The DNA is omitted, as the CDR3 cannot be located on it reliably, and the CDR3 follows TCRdb's listing. The chain has TRBV11-1 and TRBJ1-2; TRBD1 is taken as the D call from the table, unchecked against the DNA. The CDR3 numbers 22 amino acids, ends counted. CDR1 is SGHAT, CDR2 FQDESV, per germline (reference sequence). CDR3 loop: CASSRYYNEQFFGPGTQDGYTF.

The chain combines TRBV12-3 or TRBV12-4 with TRBJ2-3; D uncertain. This CDR3 is 18 amino acids long. The ends were cut back, 4 bases at V and 5 bases at J, with 25 bases in the middle. CDR3 nucleotide sequence: TGTGCCAGCAGTTCACGTACCGACCGACGGGCGTTAGTAGATACGCAGTATTTT. Encoded protein: CASSSRTDRRALVDTQYF.

The rearrangement uses TRBV10-3 and TRBJ2-3; D is possibly TRBD2 (5 bases). The CDR3 sequence is 15 residues long. V shed 8 bases and J shed 0 bases, with 15 bases lying between them. In germline, CDR1 is ENHRY, CDR2 SYGVKD. The chain's CDR3 is CAIRVEGGSTDTQYF. As DNA, the CDR3 is TGTGCCATCCGTGTCGAGGGCGGGAGCACAGATACGCAGTATTTT.

This clonotype came up many times. The rearrangement links TRBV7-2 to TRBJ2-3, with D perhaps TRBD2 (5 bases). In germline, CDR1 is SGHTA, CDR2 FQGNSA. The CDR3 has 15 residues. With 2 bases removed from V and 3 bases from J, the gap between germline ends came to 12 bases. The DNA for the CDR3 is TGTGCCAGCAGCTTAAGCTCCCGGGGAACAGATACGCAGTATTTT. It translates to CASSLSSRGTDTQYF.

V gene TRBV11-2 combines with J gene TRBJ2-7, with TRBD2 matching 8 bases. In germline, CDR1 is SGHAT, CDR2 FQNNGV. V lost 6 bases and J lost 2; bases outside the gene matches: 9. There are 15 residues in the CDR3. This CDR3 is CASSLLAESPYEQYF. The DNA for the CDR3 is TGTGCCAGCAGTTTACTAGCGGAGTCCCCCTACGAGCAGTACTTC.

This clonotype is a singleton in its sample. The chain couples TRBV29-1 to TRBJ2-6; unclear D gene. The CDR3 spans 13 residues. Trimming took off 7 bases at V and 1 base at J, with 8 bases between the two ends. Germline V gene data show CDR1 as SQVTM and CDR2 as ANQGSEA. The DNA of the CDR3 is TGCAGCGGTTCCCTTTCTGGGGCCAACGTCCTGACTTTC. Residues: CSGSLSGANVLTF.

This clonotype turned up a few times. The V call is TRBV29-1, the J call TRBJ2-5; D remains unclear. The CDR3 is made up of 10 amino acids. The germline V and J ends were trimmed by 7 bases and 3 bases, with 6 bases remaining between them. Germline CDR1 and CDR2: SQVTM and ANQGSEA. This CDR3 reads CSAKEETQYF. The CDR3 DNA follows: TGCAGCGCCAAGGAAGAGACCCAGTACTTC. Based on the CDR3 plus reference TRBV29-1 and TRBJ2-5, the full variable domain is SAVISQKPSRDICQRGTSLTIQCQVDSQVTMMFWYRQQPGQSLTLIATANQGSEATYESGFVIDKFPISRPNLTFSTLTVSNMSPEDSSIYLCSAKEETQYFGPGTRLLVL.

In its sample, this clonotype was seen a few times. J is TRBJ2-6 and V is TRBV7-8; D remains unclear. V gave up 5 bases and J gave up 1 base, with 12 bases separating them. There are 16 residues in the CDR3. Germline V lookup: CDR1 SGHVS, CDR2 FQNEAQ. The CDR3, as DNA: TGTGCCAGCAGCCTCTTCGTTCGGTCTGGGGCCAACGTCCTGACTTTC. Protein sequence: CASSLFVRSGANVLTF.

A few counts support this clonotype. The rearrangement links TRBV20-1 to TRBJ1-6; D ambiguous. The V gene lost 3 bases and the J gene lost 0 bases, with 9 bases spanning the gap. Germline lookup yields CDR1 DFQATT and CDR2 SNEGSKA (reference sequence). The CDR3 is made up of 15 amino acids. CDR3: CSASGWSSYNSPLHF. The DNA of the CDR3 is TGCAGTGCTAGTGGGTGGAGCTCCTATAATTCACCCCTCCACTTT.

The table lists this clonotype with a few counts. The chain links TRBV20-1 to TRBJ2-5, with 7 bases fitting TRBD1. Germline V CDR1 and CDR2: DFQATT, SNEGSKA (reference sequence). Trimming took 5 bases from V and 2 from J; bases not matched to a gene: 8. The CDR3 totals 14 residues. CDR3 region: CSASTGAHQETQYF. The CDR3 region has the DNA TGCAGTGCTTCAACAGGGGCCCATCAAGAGACCCAGTACTTC.

This clonotype was observed many times. The J gene is TRBJ2-7, the V gene TRBV28; 9 bases are a match to TRBD2. With V trimmed by 1 base and J by 1 base, 2 bases remained unmatched. This CDR3 spans 15 amino acids. Germline V gene sequence: CDR1 MDHEN, CDR2 SYDVKM. The CDR3 bases are TGTGCCAGCAGTTTATCGGCGGGGGGGTCCTACGAGCAGTACTTC. Translating it yields CASSLSAGGSYEQYF.

This clonotype appeared a few times. This sequence joins TRBV11-1 and TRBJ2-1; a weak D match, TRBD1 (6 bases). V gave up 5 bases and J gave up 9 bases, with 14 bases separating them. From germline, CDR1 is SGHAT and CDR2 FQDESV (reference sequence). The CDR3 has 13 amino acids. The CDR3 sequence is CASSEDRLGEQFF. Here the CDR3 DNA reads TGTGCCAGCAGCGAAGACAGGTTAGGTGAGCAGTTCTTC.

The genes are TRBV24-1 and TRBJ1-5, with unresolved D. The germline V gene has CDR1 KGHDR and CDR2 SFDVKD. The CDR3 has 14 residues. V shed 3 bases and J shed 2 bases, with 7 bases lying between them. In nucleotides, the CDR3 is TGTGCCACCAGTGATGGGAACGGCAATCAGCCCCAGCATTTT. Its translation is CATSDGNGNQPQHF.

Points on this clonotype: The junction departs from the called germline gene at one end, perhaps through a read error. The chain combines TRBV7-9 with TRBJ2-3; no firm D call. This CDR3 contains 20 residues. Germline V gene lookup returns CDR1 SEHNR and CDR2 FQNEAQ (reference sequence). The CDR3 loop reads CANSPRLYQAQYTLTDTQYF. The CDR3 region has the DNA TGTGCCAACAGCCCCCGCCTGTACCAGGCCCAATATACCCTCACAGATACGCAGTATTTT.

This clonotype showed up just a few times. The chain combines TRBV29-1 with TRBJ2-7, with TRBD1 matching over 7 bases. Trimming took 4 bases from V and 1 from J; bases not matched to a gene: 4. CDR3 length: 13 amino acids. Germline CDR1 and CDR2: SQVTM and ANQGSEA. The CDR3 DNA follows: TGCAGCGTTGGGAGACAGGGTTCCTACGAGCAGTACTTC. Residues: CSVGRQGSYEQYF.

V is TRBV5-1 and J is TRBJ1-2; 9 bases map to TRBD1. Trimming removed 2 bases from V and 0 bases from J; junction bases left unmatched: 2. CDR1 is SGHRS and CDR2 is YFSETQ in the germline V gene. The CDR3 loop spans 15 amino acids. The DNA of the CDR3 is TGCGCCAGCAGCTTACAGGGGGCCACTAACTATGGCTACACCTTC. As protein: CASSLQGATNYGYTF.

This chain joins TRBV7-8 and TRBJ2-3; the D is unclear. CDR1 and CDR2 (germline): SGHVS, FQNEAQ. V lost 5 bases and J lost 0, with 21 bases in between. The CDR3 totals 18 residues. This chain's CDR3 is CASSPTVAGSTSTDTQYF. For the CDR3, the DNA is TGTGCCAGCAGCCCGACGGTCGCCGGGTCTACTAGCACAGATACGCAGTATTTT.

The rearrangement links TRBV4-1 to TRBJ1-1; D unresolved. Trimming cost V 0 bases and J 3 bases, with 8 bases left between them. Germline V lookup: CDR1 MGHRA, CDR2 YSYEKL. The CDR3 covers 14 residues. The DNA for the CDR3 is TGCGCCAGCAGCCAAGAGACTACTTACACTGAAGCTTTCTTT. Its protein is CASSQETTYTEAFF.